The present T cell receptor (beta chain) was sequenced within a study of blood T cell repertoires in COVID-19. Study information: There were acute and convalescent COVID-19 samples, and they came from the United States, Italy and Spain. In each case, the material was cDNA or gDNA derived from T cells, B-cell-depleted T cells, or PBMCs.

As originally analysed: The assay estimated nucleated cells by amplifying reference gene primers. Only in-frame clones appear in the TCRdb table, and some are missing; sequencing was by immunoSEQ multiplex PCR. The DNA gave D and trimming, while V, J and clone size come from that table. The table lists hundreds of thousands of clones, approximately 86% of them singletons. Notes on this clone: At one boundary the junction diverges from the germline segment, which might be a read error.

Germline V lookup: CDR1 SNHLY, CDR2 FYNNEI. There are 13 residues in the CDR3. Sequenced sample: peripheral blood. The TCR was taken from an elderly woman with acute or convalescent COVID-19. The chain recombines TRBV2 with TRBJ2-7; the match to TRBD1 covers 8 bases. Here the CDR3 reads CASREAGGYQQYF. For the CDR3, the DNA is TGTGCCAGCAGAGAGGCAGGGGGCTACCAGCAGTACTTC. The complete variable domain, with remaining parts taken from reference TRBV2 and TRBJ2-7, reads EPEVTQTPSHQVTQMGQEVILRCVPISNHLYFYWYRQILGQKVEFLVSFYNNEISEKSEIFDDQFSVERPDGSNFTLKIRSTKLEDSAMYFCASREAGGYQQYFGPGTRLTVT.